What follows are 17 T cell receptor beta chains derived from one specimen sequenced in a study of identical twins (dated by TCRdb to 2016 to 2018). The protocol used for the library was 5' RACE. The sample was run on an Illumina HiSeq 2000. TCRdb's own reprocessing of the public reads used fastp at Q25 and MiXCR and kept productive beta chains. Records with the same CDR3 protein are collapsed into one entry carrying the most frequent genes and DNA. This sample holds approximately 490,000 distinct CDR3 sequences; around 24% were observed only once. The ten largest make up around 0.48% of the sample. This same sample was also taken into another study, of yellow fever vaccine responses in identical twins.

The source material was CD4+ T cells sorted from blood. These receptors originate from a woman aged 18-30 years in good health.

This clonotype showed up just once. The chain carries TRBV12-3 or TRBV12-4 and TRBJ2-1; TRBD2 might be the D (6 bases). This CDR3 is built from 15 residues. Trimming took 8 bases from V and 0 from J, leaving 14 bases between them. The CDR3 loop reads CASSYTSFSYNEQFF. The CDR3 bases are TGTGCCAGCTCCTATACTAGCTTCTCCTACAATGAGCAGTTCTTC.

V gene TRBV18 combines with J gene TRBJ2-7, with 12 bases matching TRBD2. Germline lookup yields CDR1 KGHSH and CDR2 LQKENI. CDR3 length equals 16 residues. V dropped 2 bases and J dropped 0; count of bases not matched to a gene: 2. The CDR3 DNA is TGTGCCAGCTCACCAGGACTAGCGGGGATCTCCTACGAGCAGTACTTC. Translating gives CASSPGLAGISYEQYF.

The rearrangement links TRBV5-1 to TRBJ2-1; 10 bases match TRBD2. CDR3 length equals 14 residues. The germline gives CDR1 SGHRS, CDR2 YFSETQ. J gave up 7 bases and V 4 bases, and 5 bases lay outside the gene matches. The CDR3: CASSRIAGGNEQFF. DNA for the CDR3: TGCGCCAGCAGCCGTATAGCGGGAGGTAATGAGCAGTTCTTC.

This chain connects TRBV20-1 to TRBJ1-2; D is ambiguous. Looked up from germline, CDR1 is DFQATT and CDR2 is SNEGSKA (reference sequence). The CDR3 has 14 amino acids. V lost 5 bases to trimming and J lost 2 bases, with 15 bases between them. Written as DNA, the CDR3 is TGCAGTGCTCCTTTCGGATGGACCAACTATGGCTACACCTTC. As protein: CSAPFGWTNYGYTF.

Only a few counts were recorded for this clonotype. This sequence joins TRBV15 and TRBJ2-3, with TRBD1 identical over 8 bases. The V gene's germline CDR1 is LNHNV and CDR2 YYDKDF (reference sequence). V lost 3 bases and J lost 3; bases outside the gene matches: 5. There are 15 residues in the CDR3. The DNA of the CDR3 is TGTGCCACCAGCAGGATGGACAGGGCGACAGATACGCAGTATTTT. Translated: CATSRMDRATDTQYF.

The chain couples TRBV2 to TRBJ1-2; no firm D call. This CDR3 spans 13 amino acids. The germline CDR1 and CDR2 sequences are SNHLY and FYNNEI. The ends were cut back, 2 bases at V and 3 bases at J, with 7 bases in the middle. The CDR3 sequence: CASSELQYYGYTF. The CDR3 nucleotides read TGTGCCAGCAGTGAACTACAGTACTATGGCTACACCTTC.

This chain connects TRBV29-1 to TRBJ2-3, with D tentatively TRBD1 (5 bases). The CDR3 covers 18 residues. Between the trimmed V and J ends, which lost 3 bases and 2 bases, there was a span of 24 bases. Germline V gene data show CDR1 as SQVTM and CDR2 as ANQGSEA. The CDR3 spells CSVDSWAGRTLFTDTQYF. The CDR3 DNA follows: TGCAGCGTTGACTCTTGGGCAGGGCGCACTCTTTTCACAGATACGCAGTATTTT.

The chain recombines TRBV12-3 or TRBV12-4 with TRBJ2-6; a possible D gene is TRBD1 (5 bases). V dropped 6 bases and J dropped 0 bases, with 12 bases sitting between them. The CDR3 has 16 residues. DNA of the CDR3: TGTGCCAGCAGCGAAGGGGTTCTCTCTGGGGCCAACGTCCTGACTTTC. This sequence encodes CASSEGVLSGANVLTF.

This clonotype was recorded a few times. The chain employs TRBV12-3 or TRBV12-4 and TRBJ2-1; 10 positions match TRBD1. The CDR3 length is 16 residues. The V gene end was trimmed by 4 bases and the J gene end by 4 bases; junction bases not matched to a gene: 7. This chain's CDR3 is CASSSPGQGIYNEQFF. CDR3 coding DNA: TGTGCCAGCAGTTCTCCGGGACAGGGGATATACAATGAGCAGTTCTTC.

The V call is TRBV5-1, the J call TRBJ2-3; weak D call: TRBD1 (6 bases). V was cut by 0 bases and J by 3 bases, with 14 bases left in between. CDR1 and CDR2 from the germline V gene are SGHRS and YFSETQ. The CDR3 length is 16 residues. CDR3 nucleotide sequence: TGCGCCAGCAGCTTGGCTCAGGGGCTGACTACAGATACGCAGTATTTT. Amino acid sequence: CASSLAQGLTTDTQYF. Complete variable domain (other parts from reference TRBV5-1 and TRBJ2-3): KAGVTQTPRYLIKTRGQQVTLSCSPISGHRSVSWYQQTPGQGLQFLFEYFSETQRNKGNFPGRFSGRQFSNSRSEMNVSTLELGDSALYLCASSLAQGLTTDTQYFGPGTRLTVL.

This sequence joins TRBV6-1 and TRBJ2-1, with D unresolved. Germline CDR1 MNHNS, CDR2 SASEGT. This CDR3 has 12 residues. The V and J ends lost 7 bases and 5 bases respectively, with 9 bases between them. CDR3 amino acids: CASTPAHNEQFF. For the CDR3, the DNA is TGTGCCAGCACCCCGGCTCACAATGAGCAGTTCTTC.

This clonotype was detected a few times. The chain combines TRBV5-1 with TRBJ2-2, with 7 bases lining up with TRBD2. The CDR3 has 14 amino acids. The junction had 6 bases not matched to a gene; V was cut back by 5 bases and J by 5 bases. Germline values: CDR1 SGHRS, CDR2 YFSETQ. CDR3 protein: CASRDLGGTGELFF. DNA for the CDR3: TGCGCCAGCAGAGATTTGGGAGGGACCGGGGAGCTGTTTTTT.

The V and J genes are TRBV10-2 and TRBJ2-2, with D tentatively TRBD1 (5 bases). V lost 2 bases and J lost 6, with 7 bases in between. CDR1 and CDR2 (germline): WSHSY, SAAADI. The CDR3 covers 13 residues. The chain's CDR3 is CASSEGAAGELFF. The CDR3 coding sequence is TGCGCCAGCAGTGAGGGGGCGGCCGGGGAGCTGTTTTTT.

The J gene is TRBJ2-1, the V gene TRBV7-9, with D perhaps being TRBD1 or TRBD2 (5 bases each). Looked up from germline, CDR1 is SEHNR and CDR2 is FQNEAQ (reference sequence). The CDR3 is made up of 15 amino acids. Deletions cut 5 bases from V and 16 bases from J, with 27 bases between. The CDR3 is CASSQGDWARAHLFF. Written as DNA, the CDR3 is TGTGCCAGCAGCCAGGGAGATTGGGCGCGGGCCCACCTTTTCTTC.

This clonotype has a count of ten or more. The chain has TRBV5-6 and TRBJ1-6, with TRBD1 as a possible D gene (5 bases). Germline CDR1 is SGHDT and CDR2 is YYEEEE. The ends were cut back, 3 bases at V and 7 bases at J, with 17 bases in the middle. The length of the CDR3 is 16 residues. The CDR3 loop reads CASSWGKVLRNSPLHF. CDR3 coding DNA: TGTGCCAGCAGCTGGGGGAAGGTGTTGCGGAATTCACCCCTCCACTTT.

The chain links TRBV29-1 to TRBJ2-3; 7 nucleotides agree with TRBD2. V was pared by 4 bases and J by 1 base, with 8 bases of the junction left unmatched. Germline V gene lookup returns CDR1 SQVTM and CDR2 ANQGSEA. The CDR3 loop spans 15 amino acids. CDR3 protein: CSVGSLAVGTDTQYF. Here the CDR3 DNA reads TGCAGCGTTGGGTCTCTAGCGGTAGGCACAGATACGCAGTATTTT.

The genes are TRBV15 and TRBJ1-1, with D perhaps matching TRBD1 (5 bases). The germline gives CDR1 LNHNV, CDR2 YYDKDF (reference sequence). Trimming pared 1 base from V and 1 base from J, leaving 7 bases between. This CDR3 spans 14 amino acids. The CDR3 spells CATSRAGENTEAFF. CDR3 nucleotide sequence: TGTGCCACCAGCAGAGCGGGGGAGAACACTGAAGCTTTCTTT.